This TCR beta chain was identified in a study of T cell responses to AZD1222 COVID-19 vaccine. Study-wide results and caveats: Repertoires were collected only later (after the peak T cell response had occurred). Distributed over spike, vaccine-associated CD4 TCRs predominated at 160-218 and 743-854. Spike-specific TCR breadth and depth grew following two AZD1222 doses.

On this clone: Its antigen is not identified.

Sequenced by immunoSEQ multiplex PCR; TCRdb stores in-frame clones only, minus some. In the table there are 160,000 or so clones, approximately 92% of which are singletons. The starting material was peripheral blood, obtained on day 0 of AZD1222 vaccination. The source is an adult in good health.

CDR3 residues: CASSGTGSGGGEQYF. As DNA, the CDR3 is TGTGCCAGCAGTGGGACGGGGTCTGGAGGAGGCGAGCAGTACTTC. The J gene is TRBJ2-7, the V gene TRBV5-6; the D gene could be TRBD1 or TRBD2 (5 bases each). The CDR3 consists of 15 residues. The germline V gene encodes CDR1 SGHDT and CDR2 YYEEEE. Trimming pared 5 bases from V and 6 bases from J, leaving 21 bases between.